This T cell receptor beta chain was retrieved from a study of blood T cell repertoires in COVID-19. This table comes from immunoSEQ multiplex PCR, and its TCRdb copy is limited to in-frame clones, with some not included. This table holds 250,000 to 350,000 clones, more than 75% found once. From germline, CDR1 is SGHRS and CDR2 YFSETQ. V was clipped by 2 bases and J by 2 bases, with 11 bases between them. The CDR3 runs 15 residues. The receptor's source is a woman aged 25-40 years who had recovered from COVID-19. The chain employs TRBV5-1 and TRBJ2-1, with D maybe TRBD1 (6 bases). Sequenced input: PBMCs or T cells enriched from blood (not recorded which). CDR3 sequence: CASSLTTGPYNEQFF. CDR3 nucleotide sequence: TGCGCCAGCAGCTTAACGACAGGCCCCTACAATGAGCAGTTCTTC.